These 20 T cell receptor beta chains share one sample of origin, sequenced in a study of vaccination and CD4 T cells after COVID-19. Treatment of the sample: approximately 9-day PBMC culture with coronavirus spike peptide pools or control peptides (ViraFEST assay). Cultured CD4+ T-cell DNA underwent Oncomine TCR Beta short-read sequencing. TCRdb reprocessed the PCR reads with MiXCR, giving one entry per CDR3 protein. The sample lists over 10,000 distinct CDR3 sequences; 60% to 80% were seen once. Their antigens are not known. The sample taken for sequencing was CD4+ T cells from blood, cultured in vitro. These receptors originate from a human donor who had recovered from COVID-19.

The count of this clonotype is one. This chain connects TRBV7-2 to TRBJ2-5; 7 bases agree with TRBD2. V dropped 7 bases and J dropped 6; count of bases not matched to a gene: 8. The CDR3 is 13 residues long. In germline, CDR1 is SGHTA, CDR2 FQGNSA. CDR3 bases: TGTGCCAGCACCCTGACTAGCTTACAGACCCAGTACTTC. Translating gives CASTLTSLQTQYF.

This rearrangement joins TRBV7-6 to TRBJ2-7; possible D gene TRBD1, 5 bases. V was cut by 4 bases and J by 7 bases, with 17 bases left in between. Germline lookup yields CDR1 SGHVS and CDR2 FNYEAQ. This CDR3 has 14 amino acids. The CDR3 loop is CASSSTGQVVEQYF. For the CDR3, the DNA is TGTGCCAGCAGCTCCACAGGTCAGGTCGTGGAGCAGTACTTC.

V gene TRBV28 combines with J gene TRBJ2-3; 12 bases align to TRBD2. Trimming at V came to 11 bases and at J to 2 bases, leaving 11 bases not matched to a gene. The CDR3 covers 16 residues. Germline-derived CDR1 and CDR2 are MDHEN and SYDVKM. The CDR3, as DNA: TGTGCCGCCCCCCGACTAGCGGGAGAGTTCACAGATACGCAGTATTTT. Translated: CAAPRLAGEFTDTQYF.

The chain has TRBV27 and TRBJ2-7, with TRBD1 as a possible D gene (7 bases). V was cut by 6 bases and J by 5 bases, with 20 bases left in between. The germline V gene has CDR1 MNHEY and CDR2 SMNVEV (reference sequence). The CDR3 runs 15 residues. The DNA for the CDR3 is TGTGCCAGCAGAAATACCAGGGCAGGGGGGCACGAGCAGTACTTC. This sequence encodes CASRNTRAGGHEQYF.

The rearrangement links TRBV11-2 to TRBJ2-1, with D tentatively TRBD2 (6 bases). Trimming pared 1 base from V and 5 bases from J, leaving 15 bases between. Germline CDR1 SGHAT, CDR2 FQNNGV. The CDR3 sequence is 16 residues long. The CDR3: CASSLVLAPPHNEQFF. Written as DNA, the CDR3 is TGTGCCAGCAGCTTAGTACTAGCCCCCCCCCACAATGAGCAGTTCTTC.

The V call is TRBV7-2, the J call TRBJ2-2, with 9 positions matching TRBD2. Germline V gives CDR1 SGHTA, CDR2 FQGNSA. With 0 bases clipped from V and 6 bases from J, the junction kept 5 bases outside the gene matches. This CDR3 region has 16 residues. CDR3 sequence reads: CASSLAAAGGAGELFF. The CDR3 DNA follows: TGTGCCAGCAGCTTAGCAGCGGCGGGAGGGGCCGGGGAGCTGTTTTTT.

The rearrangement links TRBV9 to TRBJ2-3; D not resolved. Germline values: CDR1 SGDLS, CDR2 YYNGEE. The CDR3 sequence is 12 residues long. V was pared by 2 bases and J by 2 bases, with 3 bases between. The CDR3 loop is CASSVITDTQYF. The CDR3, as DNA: TGTGCCAGCAGCGTTATCACAGATACGCAGTATTTT.

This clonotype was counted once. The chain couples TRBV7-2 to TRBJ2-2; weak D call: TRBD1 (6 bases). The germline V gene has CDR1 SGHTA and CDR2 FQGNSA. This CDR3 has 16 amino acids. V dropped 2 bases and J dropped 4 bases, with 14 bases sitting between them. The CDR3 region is CASSLSPQGVTGELFF. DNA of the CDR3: TGTGCCAGCAGCTTAAGTCCACAGGGTGTCACCGGGGAGCTGTTTTTT.

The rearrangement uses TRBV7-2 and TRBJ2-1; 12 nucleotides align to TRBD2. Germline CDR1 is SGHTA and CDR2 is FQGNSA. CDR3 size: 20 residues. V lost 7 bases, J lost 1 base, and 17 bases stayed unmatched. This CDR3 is CASTLRQTSGRKGSYNEQFF. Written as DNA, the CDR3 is TGTGCCAGCACCCTTAGACAGACTAGCGGGAGAAAGGGGTCCTACAATGAGCAGTTCTTC.

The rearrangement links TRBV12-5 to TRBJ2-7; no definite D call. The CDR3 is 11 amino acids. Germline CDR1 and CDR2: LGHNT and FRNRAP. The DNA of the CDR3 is TGTGCCGGACGGAAACCCTACGAGCAGTACTTC. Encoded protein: CAGRKPYEQYF. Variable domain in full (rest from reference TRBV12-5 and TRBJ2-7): DARVTQTPRHKVTEMGQEVTMRCQPILGHNTVFWYRQTMMQGLELLAYFRNRAPLDDSGMPKDRFSAEMPDATLATLKIQPSEPRDSAVYFCAGRKPYEQYFGPGTRLTVT.

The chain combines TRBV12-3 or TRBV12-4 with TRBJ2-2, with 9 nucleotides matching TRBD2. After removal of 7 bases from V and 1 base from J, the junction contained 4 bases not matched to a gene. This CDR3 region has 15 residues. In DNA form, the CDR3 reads TGTGCCAGCACCCCGACTAGCGGGAACACCGGGGAGCTGTTTTTT. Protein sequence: CASTPTSGNTGELFF.

Here the CDR3 DNA reads TGTGCCAGCAGTTTACATTCAGGGGGCGGGGGGGGAGCTTTCTTT. As protein: CASSLHSGGGGGAFF. The V call is TRBV28, the J call TRBJ1-1; TRBD1 aligns across 8 bases. V lost 2 bases and J lost 10; bases outside the gene matches: 12. The CDR3 spans 15 residues. Germline lookup yields CDR1 MDHEN and CDR2 SYDVKM.

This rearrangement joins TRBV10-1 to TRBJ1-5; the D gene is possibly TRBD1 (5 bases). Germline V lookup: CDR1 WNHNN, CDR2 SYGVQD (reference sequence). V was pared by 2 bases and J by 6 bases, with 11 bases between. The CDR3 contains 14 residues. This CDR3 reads CASSEGGSGQPQHF. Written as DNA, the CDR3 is TGCGCCAGCAGTGAGGGGGGGTCGGGTCAGCCCCAGCATTTT.

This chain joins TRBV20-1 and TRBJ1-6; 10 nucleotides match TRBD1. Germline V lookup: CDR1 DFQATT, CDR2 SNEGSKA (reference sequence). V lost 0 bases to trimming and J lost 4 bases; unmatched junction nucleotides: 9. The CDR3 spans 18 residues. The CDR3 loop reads CSARDMGQGSIYNSPLHF. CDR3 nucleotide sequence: TGCAGTGCTAGAGATATGGGACAGGGGAGCATTTATAATTCACCCCTCCACTTT.

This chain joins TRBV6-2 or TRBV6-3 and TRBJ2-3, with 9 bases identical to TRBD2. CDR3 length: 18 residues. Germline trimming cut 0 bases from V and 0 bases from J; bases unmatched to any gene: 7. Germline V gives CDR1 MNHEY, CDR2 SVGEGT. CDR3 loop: CASSYSWSSGRSTDTQYF. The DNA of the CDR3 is TGTGCCAGCAGTTACTCGTGGAGCAGCGGGAGGAGCACAGATACGCAGTATTTT.

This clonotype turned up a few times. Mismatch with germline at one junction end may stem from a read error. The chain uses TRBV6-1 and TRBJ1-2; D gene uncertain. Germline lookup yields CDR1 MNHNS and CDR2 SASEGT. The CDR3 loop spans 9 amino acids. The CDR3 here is CASSVGDAF. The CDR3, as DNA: TGTGCCAGCAGTGTCGGGGATGCCTTC.

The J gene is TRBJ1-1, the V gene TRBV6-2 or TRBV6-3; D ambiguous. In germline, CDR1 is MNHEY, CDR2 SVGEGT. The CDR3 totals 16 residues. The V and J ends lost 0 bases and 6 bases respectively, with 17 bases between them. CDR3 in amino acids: CASSYSLRTSRAEAFF. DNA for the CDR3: TGTGCCAGCAGTTACTCGTTACGGACCAGCCGGGCTGAAGCTTTCTTT.

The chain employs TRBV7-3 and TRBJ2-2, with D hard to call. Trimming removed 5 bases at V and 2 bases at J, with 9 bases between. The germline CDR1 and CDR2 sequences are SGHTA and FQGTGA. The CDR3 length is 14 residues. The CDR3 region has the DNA TGTGCCAGCAGCCTCAAATTCAACACCGGGGAGCTGTTTTTT. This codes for CASSLKFNTGELFF.

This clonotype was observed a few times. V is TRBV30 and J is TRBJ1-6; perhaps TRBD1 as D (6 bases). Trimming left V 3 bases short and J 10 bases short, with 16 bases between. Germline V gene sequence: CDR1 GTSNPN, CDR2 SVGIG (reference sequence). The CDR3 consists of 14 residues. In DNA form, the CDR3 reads TGTGCCTGGAGAGTCAGGGGAAGTGGATCACCCCTCCACTTT. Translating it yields CAWRVRGSGSPLHF.

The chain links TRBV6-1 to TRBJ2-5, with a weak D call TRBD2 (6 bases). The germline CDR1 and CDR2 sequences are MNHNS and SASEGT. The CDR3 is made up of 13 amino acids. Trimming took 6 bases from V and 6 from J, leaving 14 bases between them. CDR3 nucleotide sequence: TGTGCCAGCAGGGAGGGACTCCAGAAGACCCAGTACTTC. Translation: CASREGLQKTQYF.